A selection of T cell receptor beta chains follows, all from one sample in a study of blood T cell repertoires in COVID-19. Here immunoSEQ multiplex PCR was the method, and the copy in TCRdb shows in-frame clones only, minus some. The sample has 150,000 to 200,000 clones, roughly 77% seen once. The specimen sequenced was peripheral blood. The receptor source for this set is a woman aged 40 to 49 with COVID-19, enrolled during active disease. The CDR3 runs from the conserved cysteine through the conserved F or W. The order of the fields is V gene, J gene, CDR3 protein.

V: TRBV2
J: TRBJ1-1
CDR3: CASTLGGRNTEAFF

V: TRBV4-1
J: TRBJ1-5
CDR3: CASSQLGGLKYQPQHF

V: TRBV29-1
J: TRBJ1-2
CDR3: CSVRGNYGYTF

V: TRBV27
J: TRBJ1-2
CDR3: CASNPTAPYYGYTF

V: TRBV18
J: TRBJ1-2
CDR3: CASRSGTGGVGYTF

V: TRBV4-1
J: TRBJ1-6
CDR3: CASSQDSFRGGSPLHF

V: TRBV19
J: TRBJ1-1
CDR3: CASKGQANTEAFF

V: TRBV19
J: TRBJ2-6
CDR3: CASKPSGANVLTF

V: TRBV6-1
J: TRBJ2-2
CDR3: CASSEEGMWTGELFF

V: TRBV5-6
J: TRBJ1-1
CDR3: CASSPVGDRGDTEAFF

V: TRBV5-1
J: TRBJ2-1
CDR3: CASSLAAGEFAEQFF

V: TRBV30
J: TRBJ1-5
CDR3: CAWSVDSGNQPQHF

V: TRBV4-2
J: TRBJ2-7
CDR3: CASSQALQGAYEQYF

V: TRBV11-2
J: TRBJ2-7
CDR3: CASSLGSSGSPLTYEQYF

V: TRBV7-9
J: TRBJ1-4
CDR3: CASSLTGTGGQKLFF

V: TRBV29-1
J: TRBJ2-1
CDR3: CSVEVYEQFF

V: TRBV4-1
J: TRBJ2-1
CDR3: CASSQGLAGGWSEQFF

V: TRBV11-2
J: TRBJ1-2
CDR3: CASSPELGAPWGYTF

V: TRBV4-3
J: TRBJ1-5
CDR3: CASSQDLRGGNQPQHF

V: TRBV7-2
J: TRBJ2-7
CDR3: CASSFIAGTTYEQYF

V: TRBV6-5
J: TRBJ2-4
CDR3: CASSSQGAAKNIQYF

V: TRBV7-2
J: TRBJ2-1
CDR3: CASSLVGAQGNEQFF

V: TRBV24-1
J: TRBJ2-5
CDR3: CATSESGVETQYF

V: TRBV29-1
J: TRBJ2-1
CDR3: CSVEGLTNEQFF

V: TRBV28
J: TRBJ2-7
CDR3: CASSPALAPPTGQYF

V: TRBV15
J: TRBJ2-5
CDR3: CATSRDRAETQYF

V: TRBV6-5
J: TRBJ2-2
CDR3: CASSYSGRNTGELFF

V: TRBV5-6
J: TRBJ2-7
CDR3: CASSLGQVFEQYF

V: TRBV15
J: TRBJ1-5
CDR3: CATSREDKSNQPQHF

V: TRBV30
J: TRBJ2-7
CDR3: CACTPGTGLYEQYF

V: TRBV12-2
J: TRBJ2-5
CDR3: CASRLAGLRLEGRCETQYF

V: TRBV27
J: TRBJ1-3
CDR3: CASSFSLPTLSGNTIYF

V: TRBV2
J: TRBJ1-2
CDR3: CASGGQVHYGYTF

V: TRBV2
J: TRBJ2-2
CDR3: CASSVRANGELFF

V: TRBV6-2/TRBV6-3
J: TRBJ2-3
CDR3: CASSYPSQGRFTDTQYF

V: TRBV10-3
J: TRBJ2-1
CDR3: CAISGRRDGRSYNEQFF

V: TRBV4-2
J: TRBJ1-5
CDR3: CASSLELQDNQPQHF

V: TRBV7-9
J: TRBJ1-1
CDR3: CASNHYDTEAFF

V: TRBV7-2
J: TRBJ2-5
CDR3: CASSLGGGKYQETQYF

V: TRBV6-2/TRBV6-3
J: TRBJ1-1
CDR3: CASSRSSVARLNTEAFF